The 25 T cell receptor beta chains given below trace back to one sample, sequenced in a study of blood T cell repertoires in COVID-19. Profiled with immunoSEQ multiplex PCR; TCRdb holds only in-frame clones, not every one. The sample has about 12,000 clones, 65% to 80% seen once; the top ten hold around 10%. Input material: peripheral blood. These receptors all come from a man aged 55 to 69 with COVID-19, enrolled during active disease.

The V call is TRBV7-8, the J call TRBJ2-6, with 11 bases aligning to TRBD1. V dropped 2 bases and J dropped 2; count of bases not matched to a gene: 11. From germline, CDR1 is SGHVS and CDR2 FQNEAQ. The CDR3 consists of 20 residues. CDR3 protein: CASSLRPRGQGAAGANVLTF. DNA for the CDR3: TGTGCCAGCAGCTTACGTCCTAGAGGACAGGGGGCAGCTGGGGCCAACGTCCTGACTTTC.

The chain has TRBV27 and TRBJ2-7, with 9 bases aligning to TRBD1. The CDR3 totals 15 residues. With V trimmed by 2 bases and J by 1 base, 3 bases remained unmatched. Per germline, CDR1 MNHEY and CDR2 SMNVEV (reference sequence). The CDR3 bases are TGTGCCAGCAGTTTAAGGGGACAGGGTTCCTACGAGCAGTACGTC. Protein product: CASSLRGQGSYEQYV.

The V and J genes are TRBV2 and TRBJ1-6; D not resolved. Trimming left V 6 bases short and J 10 bases short, with 22 bases between. Per germline, CDR1 SNHLY and CDR2 FYNNEI. This CDR3 is built from 16 residues. The DNA of the CDR3 is TGTGCCAGCAGCCCGGCTCGGAGGGAGCGGTTCTCACCCCTCCACTTT. Its protein product is CASSPARRERFSPLHF.

This chain joins TRBV28 and TRBJ1-2, with TRBD1 identical over 9 bases. Per germline, CDR1 MDHEN and CDR2 SYDVKM. After removal of 5 bases from V and 4 bases from J, the junction contained 11 bases not matched to a gene. CDR3 length: 16 residues. CDR3 DNA sequence: TGTGCCAGCAGTCTGGGACAGGGCCTGGTGGGCTATGGCTACACCTTC. This encodes CASSLGQGLVGYGYTF.

J is TRBJ1-1 and V is TRBV5-4, with 12 nucleotides matching TRBD1. Germline V gene data show CDR1 as SGHNT and CDR2 as YYREEE (reference sequence). The trim removed 4 bases at V and 1 base at J, leaving 2 bases unmatched. The CDR3 consists of 15 residues. CDR3 nucleotides: TGTGCCAGCAGCCAGGGACAGGGGGCGAACACTGAAGCTTTCTTT. Encoded protein: CASSQGQGANTEAFF.

The chain couples TRBV6-5 to TRBJ2-2; 8 bases are shared with TRBD2. Germline V CDR1 and CDR2: MNHEY, SVGAGI. The J segment lost 10 bases and the V segment lost 5 bases, leaving 12 bases of the junction unmatched. The CDR3 consists of 15 residues. The CDR3 here is CASSPIRTGGEELFF. In DNA, the CDR3 is TGTGCCAGCAGTCCCATTAGGACGGGAGGGGAGGAGCTGTTTTTT.

This chain uses TRBV28 with TRBJ2-3, with 14 bases aligning to TRBD2. After removal of 5 bases from V and 4 bases from J, the junction contained 2 bases not matched to a gene. The germline V gene encodes CDR1 MDHEN and CDR2 SYDVKM. The CDR3 runs 15 residues. The CDR3 protein is CASSGTSGGSDTQYF. In DNA, the CDR3 is TGTGCCAGCAGTGGGACTAGCGGGGGCTCAGATACGCAGTATTTT.

The chain has TRBV4-1 and TRBJ2-3; TRBD2 is a possible D gene (5 bases). The V end was cut by 1 base, the J end by 5 bases, with 10 bases between. This CDR3 contains 14 residues. The germline V gene encodes CDR1 MGHRA and CDR2 YSYEKL. The CDR3 sequence is CASSQGLAGDTQYF. The DNA of the CDR3 is TGCGCCAGCAGCCAAGGGCTAGCCGGAGATACGCAGTATTTT.

This clone has only one observation. The rearrangement links TRBV2 to TRBJ2-5, with 8 nucleotides matching TRBD2. Germline loops: CDR1 SNHLY, CDR2 FYNNEI. This CDR3 is 15 amino acids long. With 7 bases clipped from V and 4 bases from J, the junction kept 11 bases outside the gene matches. CDR3 protein: CASKGDGGAPETQYF. In DNA, the CDR3 is TGTGCCAGCAAAGGGGACGGGGGGGCCCCAGAGACCCAGTACTTC.

The chain has TRBV6-5 and TRBJ1-5; 8 positions match TRBD1. The germline V gene encodes CDR1 MNHEY and CDR2 SVGAGI. The CDR3 contains 15 residues. V shed 7 bases and J 2 bases; nucleotides not matched to a gene: 7. The CDR3 loop reads CASKRQGNGNQPQHF. CDR3 nucleotide sequence: TGTGCCAGCAAACGACAGGGGAATGGCAATCAGCCCCAGCATTTT.

The chain employs TRBV29-1 and TRBJ1-1; D not certain. Germline V gives CDR1 SQVTM, CDR2 ANQGSEA. V was clipped by 4 bases and J by 4 bases, with 10 bases between them. There are 12 residues in the CDR3. This chain's CDR3 is CSVGEGSTEAFF. Written as DNA, the CDR3 is TGCAGCGTTGGAGAAGGGAGCACTGAAGCTTTCTTT.

The genes are TRBV6-2 or TRBV6-3 and TRBJ2-3, with a weak D call TRBD2 (5 bases). The CDR3 has 14 amino acids. CDR1 is MNHEY, CDR2 SVGEGT, per germline. V shed 2 bases and J shed 4 bases, with 10 bases lying between them. The CDR3 loop reads CASSYLAISDTQYF. As DNA, the CDR3 is TGTGCCAGCAGTTACCTAGCAATTTCAGATACGCAGTATTTT.

This chain joins TRBV11-3 and TRBJ2-7, with D possibly being TRBD2 (5 bases). This CDR3 is built from 14 residues. Germline lookup yields CDR1 SGHNT and CDR2 YENEEA. The ends were cut back, 4 bases at V and 3 bases at J, with 13 bases in the middle. CDR3 coding DNA: TGTGCCAGCAGCTCCACGGGGAATTACTACGAGCAGTACGTC. This gives the protein CASSSTGNYYEQYV.

This clone has just a few counts. The J gene is TRBJ1-5, the V gene TRBV7-2; D might be TRBD1 (6 bases). Trimming left V 5 bases short and J 7 bases short, with 12 bases between. Germline-derived CDR1 and CDR2 are SGHTA and FQGNSA. The CDR3 is 13 amino acids. CDR3 sequence (DNA): TGTGCCAGCAGCCAGTACAGGGACCAGCCCCAGCATTTT. The encoded protein is CASSQYRDQPQHF.

The chain's CDR3 is CASSVDGARISYGYTF. The CDR3, as DNA: TGTGCCAGCAGCGTAGATGGGGCGCGCATTAGCTATGGCTACACCTTC. The chain joins TRBV9 to TRBJ1-2, with D possibly being TRBD1 (5 bases). The length of the CDR3 is 16 residues. V gave up 0 bases and J gave up 4 bases, with 16 bases separating them. Germline lookup yields CDR1 SGDLS and CDR2 YYNGEE. Filled out from reference TRBV9 and TRBJ1-2, the complete variable domain reads DSGVTQTPKHLITATGQRVTLRCSPRSGDLSVYWYQQSLDQGLQFLIQYYNGEERAKGNILERFSAQQFPDLHSELNLSSLELGDSALYFCASSVDGARISYGYTFGSGTRLTVV.

V and J are TRBV25-1 and TRBJ1-2; 8 bases are shared with TRBD1. The CDR3 sequence is 17 residues long. Germline loops: CDR1 MGHDK, CDR2 SYGVNS. Losses at the gene ends were 3 bases for V and 3 bases for J; bases not matched to a gene: 12. The CDR3 bases are TGTGCCAGCAGTGACCCCAGCCCACAGGGGGTTTACTATGGCTACACCTTC. It is translated as CASSDPSPQGVYYGYTF.

This clone was picked up a small number of times. This chain links TRBV2 with TRBJ1-1, with D possibly being TRBD1 (6 bases). With 10 bases removed from V and 4 bases from J, the gap between germline ends came to 10 bases. Per germline, CDR1 SNHLY and CDR2 FYNNEI. The CDR3 contains 11 residues. CDR3 in amino acids: CATDRPTEAFF. The DNA for the CDR3 is TGTGCCACCGACAGGCCCACTGAAGCTTTCTTT.

This clone was detected only once. This chain connects TRBV3-1 (or the pseudogene TRBV3-2) to TRBJ1-6; 8 bases fit TRBD1. This CDR3 has 14 residues. The V segment lost 1 base and the J segment 7 bases; nucleotides outside the gene matches: 0. The germline V gene encodes CDR1 LGHDT and CDR2 YNNKEL (reference sequence). The CDR3 sequence: CASSQGQGNSPLHF. CDR3 nucleotides: TGTGCCAGCAGCCAAGGACAGGGGAATTCACCCCTCCACTTT.

The V call is TRBV27, the J call TRBJ2-7, with TRBD1 matching over 10 bases. This CDR3 contains 21 residues. Per the germline V gene, CDR1 is MNHEY and CDR2 is SMNVEV (reference sequence). The V segment lost 6 bases and the J segment 1 base; nucleotides outside the gene matches: 24. The CDR3 DNA reads TGTGCCAGCAGCCCCCGCCCGGGGGGACAGGGGTCTTCGTTTGGATCCTACGAGCAGTACTTC. Its protein is CASSPRPGGQGSSFGSYEQYF.

This chain uses TRBV30 with TRBJ2-2; D ambiguous. Germline loops: CDR1 GTSNPN, CDR2 SVGIG (reference sequence). Trimming removed 5 bases at V and 0 bases at J, with 7 bases between. The length of the CDR3 is 13 residues. As DNA, the CDR3 is TGTGCCTGGGCGAAAACGAACACCGGGGAGCTGTTTTTT. As protein: CAWAKTNTGELFF.

The chain combines TRBV6-5 with TRBJ1-1; 7 bases line up with TRBD1. Looked up from germline, CDR1 is MNHEY and CDR2 is SVGAGI. This CDR3 is 16 amino acids long. V dropped 2 bases and J dropped 1; count of bases not matched to a gene: 7. In DNA form, the CDR3 reads TGTGCCAGCAGTTACCAACAGGGGCATTCGAACACTGAAGCTTTCTTT. This encodes CASSYQQGHSNTEAFF.

This chain links TRBV10-3 with TRBJ2-7, with 10 bases aligning to TRBD2. With 0 bases clipped from V and 2 bases from J, the junction kept 4 bases outside the gene matches. The CDR3 has 16 residues. CDR1 and CDR2 (germline): ENHRY, SYGVKD. The CDR3 DNA is TGTGCCATCAGTGAGTCTTTACTAGCGGGGCCCTACGAGCAGTACGTC. Translation gives CAISESLLAGPYEQYV.

The chain links TRBV6-5 to TRBJ1-4; the match to TRBD1 covers 7 bases. The CDR3 contains 15 residues. CDR1 and CDR2 from the germline V gene are MNHEY and SVGAGI. After removal of 4 bases from V and 7 bases from J, the junction contained 9 bases not matched to a gene. CDR3 in DNA: TGTGCCAGCAGTTTCACGACAGGGTCCTTTGAAAAACTGTTTTTT. This encodes CASSFTTGSFEKLFF.

The chain recombines TRBV9 with TRBJ2-3; possible D gene TRBD2, 5 bases. Deletions cut 4 bases from V and 0 bases from J, with 12 bases between. The germline gives CDR1 SGDLS, CDR2 YYNGEE. The CDR3 has 15 amino acids. CDR3 protein: CASSPRAASTDTQYF. CDR3 coding DNA: TGTGCCAGCAGCCCCAGAGCGGCTAGCACAGATACGCAGTATTTT.

The rearrangement joins TRBV5-4 to TRBJ2-1; D perhaps matches TRBD1 (6 bases). The CDR3 loop spans 16 amino acids. Trimming stripped 3 bases from V and 7 bases from J, with 20 bases between. The germline V gene has CDR1 SGHNT and CDR2 YYREEE (reference sequence). In DNA, the CDR3 is TGTGCCAGCAGCTCCGCGGTAGGGAATAGGGGGAATGAGCAGTTCTTC. This translates into CASSSAVGNRGNEQFF.